This T cell receptor (beta chain) was sequenced in a study of CD8 T cells in Susac syndrome. Study-wide results and caveats: In its TCR sequencing and HLA analysis, the study acknowledged that the number of individuals was relatively small.

In regard to this clonotype: Antigen: not known.

High-throughput TCR beta sequencing covered peripheral CD8+ and CD4+ T cells. An input of roughly 0.5 to 1 ug of RNA was subjected to reverse transcription using random hexamers. Across 54 Vbeta and 13 Jbeta, immunoSEQ multiplex PCR amplified TCR beta CDR3. TCRdb re-called the immunoSEQ multiplex PCR reads with MiXCR, one entry per CDR3 protein. This sample has under 200,000 distinct CDR3 sequences, with roughly 94% found just once. The CDR3 loop spans 10 amino acids. Germline V gene sequence: CDR1 DFQATT, CDR2 SNEGSKA (reference sequence). V lost 8 bases to trimming and J lost 10 bases; unmatched junction nucleotides: 5.

The chain joins TRBV20-1 to TRBJ2-1; the match to TRBD2 covers 7 bases. The clonotype comes from a human donor in good health. The source material was CD4+ T cells from PBMCs. CDR3 bases: TGCAGTACCTTAGCGGGCGAGCAGTTCTTC. Protein product: CSTLAGEQFF.